These 10 T cell receptor beta chains share one sample of origin, sequenced in a study of blood T cell repertoires in COVID-19. This table comes from immunoSEQ multiplex PCR, and its TCRdb copy is limited to in-frame clones, with some not included. The table shows about 130,000 clones, with 81% occurring only once. The sequencing sample was made of peripheral blood. The receptors derive from a young man with COVID-19, enrolled during active disease.

The chain employs TRBV3-1 (or the pseudogene TRBV3-2) and TRBJ1-2, with 8 bases aligning to TRBD1. Germline assignment: CDR1 LGHDT and CDR2 YNNKEL (reference sequence). Losses at the gene ends were 2 bases for V and 8 bases for J; bases not matched to a gene: 7. CDR3 length equals 14 residues. As DNA, the CDR3 is TGTGCCAGCAGCCAATGGGACAGGCAGAACGGCTACACCTTC. It is translated as CASSQWDRQNGYTF.

In its sample, this clone was seen a few times. At the DNA level, this CDR3 is encoded by other sequences in the same sample as well. J is TRBJ2-2 and V is TRBV5-1; maybe TRBD1 (5 bases). Trimming took 2 bases from V and 1 from J, leaving 9 bases between them. Per germline, CDR1 SGHRS and CDR2 YFSETQ. The CDR3 is 15 amino acids. CDR3 coding DNA: TGCGCCAGCAGCTTCCAAGGACAGAACACCGGGGAGCTGTTTTTT. Amino acid sequence: CASSFQGQNTGELFF.

The rearrangement links TRBV19 to TRBJ2-4; 7 nucleotides agree with TRBD2. Germline V gene data show CDR1 as LNHDA and CDR2 as SQIVND (reference sequence). V gave up 0 bases and J gave up 4 bases; unmatched junction bases: 6. This CDR3 has 16 residues. The CDR3 region has the DNA TGTGCCAGTAGTATAGATAGTCGGGACTATAAAAACATTCAGTACTTC. Protein product: CASSIDSRDYKNIQYF.

The rearrangement links TRBV18 to TRBJ1-4; TRBD1 is a possible D gene (5 bases). Looked up from germline, CDR1 is KGHSH and CDR2 is LQKENI. CDR3 size: 12 residues. Trimming cost V 0 bases and J 12 bases, with 8 bases left between them. The chain's CDR3 is CASSPPGGELFF. The CDR3 bases are TGTGCCAGCTCACCACCGGGAGGGGAACTGTTTTTT.

V and J are TRBV6-5 and TRBJ2-7, with 7 bases identical to TRBD1. The V gene's germline CDR1 is MNHEY and CDR2 SVGAGI. This CDR3 is 16 amino acids long. Unmatched junction bases numbered 5, after V lost 0 bases and J lost 0 bases. The CDR3 DNA reads as TGTGCCAGCAGTTACTCTTTCCGGGACAGCTCCTACGAGCAGTACTTC. Its protein product is CASSYSFRDSSYEQYF.

This rearrangement joins TRBV3-1 (or the pseudogene TRBV3-2) to TRBJ2-3; no firm D call. Per germline, CDR1 LGHDT and CDR2 YNNKEL (reference sequence). There are 13 residues in the CDR3. The ends were cut back, 1 base at V and 6 bases at J, with 8 bases in the middle. CDR3 sequence: CASSQGTWDTQYF. DNA for the CDR3: TGTGCCAGCAGCCAAGGAACATGGGATACGCAGTATTTT.

This chain joins TRBV11-3 and TRBJ2-5, with 9 bases lining up with TRBD1. The CDR3 sequence is 16 residues long. V lost 5 bases to trimming and J lost 2 bases; unmatched junction nucleotides: 9. Germline CDR1 is SGHNT and CDR2 is YENEEA. CDR3 residues: CASSPAGQGSQETQYF. The DNA for the CDR3 is TGTGCCAGCAGCCCCGCGGGACAGGGATCTCAAGAGACCCAGTACTTC.

The CDR3: CARSLAWDSDRGFYNSPLHF. CDR3 DNA sequence: TGTGCCAGAAGCTTGGCCTGGGACAGCGATCGCGGCTTCTATAATTCACCCCTCCACTTT. The chain couples TRBV5-3 to TRBJ1-6; TRBD1 agrees at 7 bases. TRBV5-3 falls under the ORF class, with uncertain function. This CDR3 region has 20 residues. J gave up 3 bases and V 0 bases, and 15 bases lay outside the gene matches.

The gene calls are TRBV30 and TRBJ1-2; D gene uncertain. Germline V gene data show CDR1 as GTSNPN and CDR2 as SVGIG (reference sequence). V was cut by 7 bases and J by 0 bases, with 6 bases left in between. The CDR3 spans 11 residues. The DNA of the CDR3 is TGTGCCTCATCCACTAACTATGGCTACACCTTC. This translates into CASSTNYGYTF.

The chain couples TRBV7-8 to TRBJ2-2, with a tentative D call TRBD1 (5 bases). The germline V gene has CDR1 SGHVS and CDR2 FQNEAQ. This CDR3 is 14 amino acids long. Between the trimmed V and J ends, which lost 1 base and 5 bases, there was a span of 8 bases. CDR3 nucleotides: TGTGCCAGCAGCTTAGACAGGAAGACCGGGGAGCTGTTTTTT. Its translation is CASSLDRKTGELFF.